A selection of T cell receptor beta chains follows, all from one sample in a study of OX40 agonist ivuxolimab in advanced cancers. Method: immunoSEQ multiplex PCR; TCRdb's copy keeps in-frame clones and lacks some. Of about 64,000 clones listed, more than 75% are singletons. The input for sequencing was CD4+ or CD8+ T cells sorted from blood, taken in a trial of the OX40 agonist ivuxolimab. These receptors all stem from an adult with an advanced solid tumor such as melanoma, head and neck, liver or kidney cancer. Each CDR3 is given with its conserved first and last residue. Each record gives: D gene, J gene, V gene, clone size, CDR3 protein, CDR3 DNA. D genes are given only for firm matches. Some rows have no size entry. The others give once, few or many, or a class for an expanded clone.

NA,TRBJ1-2,TRBV7-9,NA,CASSLDDTAPYTF,TGTGCCAGCAGCTTAGATGATACAGCACCGTACACCTTC
NA,TRBJ2-1,TRBV10-1,NA,CASSESRVVRASSYNEQFF,TGCGCCAGCAGTGAGTCCCGAGTGGTGCGGGCCAGCTCCTACAATGAGCAGTTCTTC
NA,TRBJ2-5,TRBV2,once,CASSDGGRETQYF,TGTGCCAGCAGTGATGGGGGGCGGGAGACCCAGTACTTC
NA,TRBJ1-1,TRBV18,NA,CASSPKENTEAFF,TGTGCCAGCTCACCGAAGGAGAACACTGAAGCTTTCTTT
NA,TRBJ2-1,TRBV5-6,NA,CASSIGSLNEQFF,TGTGCCAGCAGCATCGGGAGCCTCAATGAGCAGTTCTTC
NA,TRBJ2-3,TRBV6-6,NA,CASSYLGLGTDTQYF,TGTGCCAGCAGTTACTTAGGTCTAGGCACAGATACGCAGTATTTT
TRBD1,TRBJ1-1,TRBV5-1,NA,CASPGQVRGGHTEAFF,TGCGCCAGCCCGGGACAGGTAAGAGGGGGTCACACTGAAGCTTTCTTT
NA,TRBJ2-2,TRBV7-9,NA,CASSPGFTGELFF,TGTGCCAGCAGCCCGGGTTTCACCGGGGAGCTGTTTTTT
NA,TRBJ2-5,TRBV6-1,NA,CASRDLSGGDLTQYF,TGTGCCAGCAGGGATCTCTCCGGCGGGGATCTGACCCAGTACTTC
NA,TRBJ2-3,TRBV7-2,NA,CASSLGTDTQYF,TGTGCCAGCAGCTTAGGGACAGATACGCAGTATTTT
TRBD1,TRBJ1-5,TRBV4-1,once,CASSQILRDRGNQPQHF,TGCGCCAGCAGCCAAATTCTCCGGGACAGGGGGAATCAGCCCCAGCATTTT
TRBD1,TRBJ2-7,TRBV6-5,NA,CASSQRDRGHEQYF,TGTGCCAGCAGTCAAAGGGACAGGGGGCACGAGCAGTACTTC
TRBD1,TRBJ2-5,TRBV30,NA,CAWSGPTGGEKETQYF,TGTGCCTGGAGTGGGCCGACAGGGGGGGAAAAAGAGACCCAGTACTTC
TRBD1,TRBJ2-3,TRBV10-2,NA,CASGQGAAGTDTQYF,TGCGCCAGCGGTCAGGGGGCAGCGGGCACAGATACGCAGTATTTT
NA,TRBJ2-7,TRBV6-6,NA,CASSSEGTLSYEQYF,TGTGCCAGCAGTTCCGAAGGGACTCTCTCCTACGAGCAGTACTTC
TRBD2,TRBJ2-7,TRBV5-1,NA,CASSLGVSGSLSEQYF,TGCGCCAGCAGCTTGGGGGTTAGCGGGAGTCTAAGCGAGCAGTACTTC
TRBD1,TRBJ1-4,TRBV4-1,NA,CASSQVSRTGTEKLFF,TGCGCCAGCAGCCAAGTGAGCAGGACAGGGACCGAAAAACTGTTTTTT
NA,TRBJ2-1,TRBV2,NA,CASSEERDSYNEQFF,TGTGCCAGCAGTGAAGAAAGGGACTCCTACAATGAGCAGTTCTTC
NA,TRBJ1-5,TRBV11-3,NA,CASSLDAGKNQPQHF,TGTGCCAGCAGCTTAGATGCTGGGAAAAATCAGCCCCAGCATTTT
NA,TRBJ2-7,TRBV7-9,NA,CASNRPGTASYEQYF,TGTGCCAGCAACCGTCCGGGGACGGCGTCCTACGAGCAGTACTTC
TRBD1,TRBJ1-2,TRBV6-6,NA,CASSASRTGPFYTF,TGTGCCAGCAGTGCGTCCAGGACAGGCCCTTTCTACACCTTC
NA,TRBJ2-3,TRBV5-6,NA,CASSLLVTTDTQYF,TGTGCCAGCAGCTTGCTGGTAACCACAGATACGCAGTATTTT
NA,TRBJ2-7,TRBV7-9,NA,CASSLYGYEQYF,TGTGCCAGCAGCTTATACGGCTACGAGCAGTACTTC
TRBD2,TRBJ2-3,TRBV30,NA,CAWSGSGGWRTTPSTDTQYF,TGTGCCTGGAGTGGTAGCGGGGGGTGGCGGACGACTCCCAGCACAGATACGCAGTATTTT
NA,TRBJ1-6,TRBV6-5,NA,CASSYEGQINSPLHF,TGTGCCAGCAGTTACGAAGGACAGATTAATTCACCCCTCCACTTT
TRBD2,TRBJ2-1,TRBV7-2,NA,CASSYSPGLAGPRGNEQFF,TGTGCCAGCAGCTACTCCCCGGGACTAGCGGGGCCACGAGGGAATGAGCAGTTCTTC
NA,TRBJ2-5,TRBV19,NA,CASSMGNQETQYF,TGTGCCAGTAGTATGGGTAACCAAGAGACCCAGTACTTC
TRBD2,TRBJ2-5,TRBV10-3,NA,CAIKASGGPQETQYF,TGTGCCATCAAAGCTAGCGGGGGCCCCCAAGAGACCCAGTACTTC
NA,TRBJ2-7,TRBV4-3,NA,CASSQVPGYEQYF,TGCGCCAGCAGCCAAGTTCCGGGCTACGAGCAGTACTTC
NA,TRBJ1-1,TRBV2,NA,CASRSVGATEAFF,TGTGCCAGCAGATCCGTGGGGGCCACTGAAGCTTTCTTT
NA,TRBJ1-4,TRBV6-5,few,CASSYSRGKQNRLFF,TGTGCCAGCAGTTACTCTAGGGGGAAGCAGAATAGACTGTTTTTT
TRBD2,TRBJ2-7,TRBV6-6,NA,CASSYGTSGREQYF,TGTGCCAGCAGTTACGGGACTAGCGGGAGGGAGCAGTACTTC
NA,TRBJ1-2,TRBV9,NA,CASSVGQAWYGYTF,TGTGCCAGCAGCGTAGGACAGGCCTGGTATGGCTACACCTTC
NA,TRBJ2-7,TRBV27,NA,CASSLGVYEQYF,TGTGCCAGCAGTTTAGGAGTTTACGAGCAGTACTTC
NA,TRBJ1-3,TRBV27,NA,CASSKGVSGNTIYF,TGTGCCAGCAGCAAAGGAGTCTCTGGAAACACCATATATTTT
TRBD2,TRBJ2-5,TRBV6-5,NA,CASSRGGMIQETQYF,TGTGCCAGCAGCCGGGGGGGAATGATCCAAGAGACCCAGTACTTC
NA,TRBJ2-2,TRBV2,NA,CASRGNIKIGELFF,TGTGCCAGCAGAGGGAATATTAAGATTGGGGAGCTGTTTTTT
NA,TRBJ2-1,TRBV5-1,NA,CASSESIQGTLFF,TGCGCCAGCAGCGAGAGTATACAGGGTACGCTGTTCTTC